Listed here are 12 T cell receptor beta chains from one sample, sequenced in a study of identifying expanded T cells in peripheral blood. Data came from immunoSEQ multiplex PCR; TCRdb stores just in-frame clones and leaves some out. Found here are 84,000 or so clones, 89% of them singletons; the top ten hold roughly 3.1%. The sequenced material came from blood. The receptors originated from a person aged 18 to 70 in good health.

The chain has TRBV4-2 and TRBJ2-3, with TRBD2 as a possible D gene (5 bases). The ends were cut back, 2 bases at V and 2 bases at J, with 11 bases in the middle. CDR3 length equals 15 residues. Per the germline V gene, CDR1 is LGHNA and CDR2 is YNFKEQ. The CDR3 region has the DNA TGTGCCAGCAGCCAACTCCGGGGTAACACAGATACGCAGTATTTT. It encodes CASSQLRGNTDTQYF.

This clone was detected only once. V is TRBV5-6 and J is TRBJ2-3; TRBD1 agrees at 10 bases. CDR3 length: 16 residues. CDR1 and CDR2 from the germline V gene are SGHDT and YYEEEE. With 1 base clipped from V and 4 bases from J, the junction kept 6 bases outside the gene matches. The CDR3 DNA follows: TGTGCCAGCAGCTTGTGGGCCGGGACAGGGGCAGATACGCAGTATTTT. Protein sequence: CASSLWAGTGADTQYF.

This chain uses TRBV29-1 with TRBJ2-2; 9 nucleotides line up with TRBD2. The V gene's germline CDR1 is SQVTM and CDR2 ANQGSEA. The junction had 8 bases not matched to a gene; V was cut back by 3 bases and J by 3 bases. The CDR3 length is 16 residues. The CDR3 is CSVDWGAGGDTGELFF. The CDR3 coding sequence is TGCAGCGTTGATTGGGGAGCGGGGGGTGACACCGGGGAGCTGTTTTTT.

This chain uses TRBV18 with TRBJ2-7; 7 nucleotides align to TRBD1. Germline CDR1 reads KGHSH; CDR2 reads LQKENI. The CDR3 loop spans 15 amino acids. V lost 5 bases to trimming and J lost 3 bases; unmatched junction nucleotides: 10. The CDR3 sequence: CASSWGTAEVYEQYF. The CDR3 region has the DNA TGTGCCAGCTCATGGGGGACAGCCGAGGTCTACGAGCAGTACTTC.

The gene calls are TRBV28 and TRBJ2-7; possibly TRBD1 or TRBD2 for D (5 bases each). The CDR3 loop spans 14 amino acids. Germline V gene data show CDR1 as MDHEN and CDR2 as SYDVKM. The V end lost 6 bases, the J end lost 5 bases, and 17 bases lay between the germline ends. The CDR3 DNA is TGTGCCAGCAGCTATGCCGAACTAGGGGACGAGCAGTACTTC. It codes for CASSYAELGDEQYF.

V is TRBV7-2 and J is TRBJ2-1; no firm D call. V lost 1 base, J lost 0 bases, and 7 bases lay in between. The CDR3 runs 15 residues. Germline lookup yields CDR1 SGHTA and CDR2 FQGNSA. The CDR3 region is CASSLDWSSYNEQFF. The CDR3 DNA reads as TGTGCCAGCAGCTTAGACTGGAGCTCCTACAATGAGCAGTTCTTC.

About this clone itself: Other DNA sequences in this specimen translate into the identical CDR3. The chain employs TRBV10-1 and TRBJ1-6; weak D call: TRBD1 (5 bases). Looked up from germline, CDR1 is WNHNN and CDR2 is SYGVQD (reference sequence). The V and J ends lost 5 bases and 8 bases respectively, with 10 bases between them. The CDR3 is made up of 13 amino acids. The CDR3 here is CASSPGTDSPLHF. The CDR3 nucleotides are TGCGCCAGCAGTCCAGGGACGGATTCACCCCTCCACTTT.

The chain joins TRBV6-6 to TRBJ1-4; the D gene is possibly TRBD1 (5 bases). The CDR3 extends over 16 amino acids. Germline V CDR1 and CDR2: MNHNY, SVGAGI (reference sequence). Between the trimmed V and J ends, which lost 6 bases and 0 bases, there was a span of 14 bases. In nucleotides, the CDR3 is TGTGCCAGCAGCCGTCAGGGTCGAGCAACTAATGAAAAACTGTTTTTT. Translating it yields CASSRQGRATNEKLFF.

V and J are TRBV5-6 and TRBJ2-1; D is ambiguous. The CDR3 loop spans 14 amino acids. V shed 0 bases and J shed 7 bases, with 11 bases lying between them. Germline assignment: CDR1 SGHDT and CDR2 YYEEEE. This chain's CDR3 is CASSLEIVGNEQFF. The DNA for the CDR3 is TGTGCCAGCAGCTTGGAAATAGTGGGAAATGAGCAGTTCTTC.

Of note for this clone: The sample holds other DNA sequences that translate to the same CDR3. The genes are TRBV7-8 and TRBJ2-3; TRBD2 matches at 12 bases. The germline gives CDR1 SGHVS, CDR2 FQNEAQ. The CDR3 covers 16 residues. J gave up 4 bases and V 2 bases, and 4 bases lay outside the gene matches. The CDR3 sequence: CASSLLAGGQADTQYF. CDR3 in DNA: TGTGCCAGCAGCTTACTAGCGGGAGGGCAGGCAGATACGCAGTATTTT. The complete variable domain, with remaining parts taken from reference TRBV7-8 and TRBJ2-3, reads GAGVSQSPRYKVAKRGQDVALRCDPISGHVSLFWYQQALGQGPEFLTYFQNEAQLDKSGLPSDRFFAERPEGSVSTLKIQRTQQEDSAVYLCASSLLAGGQADTQYFGPGTRLTVL.

In its sample, this clone was seen once. The rearrangement joins TRBV2 to TRBJ2-7; D gene ambiguous. The CDR3 length is 12 residues. Per the germline V gene, CDR1 is SNHLY and CDR2 is FYNNEI. Trimming left V 5 bases short and J 6 bases short, with 11 bases between. The CDR3 region is CASSISVFEQYF. For the CDR3, the DNA is TGTGCCAGCAGTATTTCGGTGTTCGAGCAGTACTTC.

The chain combines TRBV5-1 with TRBJ2-7, with unresolved D. Between the trimmed V and J ends, which lost 1 base and 6 bases, there was a span of 11 bases. Germline loops: CDR1 SGHRS, CDR2 YFSETQ. The CDR3 totals 13 residues. In DNA form, the CDR3 reads TGCGCCAGCAGCTTGAACGGCGTCTCCGAGCAGTACTTC. This codes for CASSLNGVSEQYF.